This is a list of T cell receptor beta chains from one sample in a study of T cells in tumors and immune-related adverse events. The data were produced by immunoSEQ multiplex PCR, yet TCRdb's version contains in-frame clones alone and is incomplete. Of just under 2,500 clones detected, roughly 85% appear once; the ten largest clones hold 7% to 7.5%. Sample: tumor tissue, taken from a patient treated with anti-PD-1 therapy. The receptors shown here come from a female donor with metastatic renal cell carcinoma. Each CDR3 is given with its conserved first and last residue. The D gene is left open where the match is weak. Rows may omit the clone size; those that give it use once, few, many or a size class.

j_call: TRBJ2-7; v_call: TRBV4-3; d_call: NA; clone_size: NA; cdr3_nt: TGCGCCAGCAGCCAAGATATCGGATCCTACGAGCAGTACTTC; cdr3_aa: CASSQDIGSYEQYF
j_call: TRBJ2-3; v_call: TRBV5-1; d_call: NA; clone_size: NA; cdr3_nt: TGCGCCAGCAGCTTGGTGCAGGGTCATACAGATACGCAGTATTTT; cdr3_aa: CASSLVQGHTDTQYF
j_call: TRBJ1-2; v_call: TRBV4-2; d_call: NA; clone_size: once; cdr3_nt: TGTGCCAGCAGCCAAGGTCGGGCAGCTAACTATGGCTACACCTTC; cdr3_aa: CASSQGRAANYGYTF
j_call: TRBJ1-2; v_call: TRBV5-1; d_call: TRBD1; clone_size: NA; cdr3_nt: TGCGCCAGCAGCCCGACTCAGGGGGGCAACTATGGCTACACCTTC; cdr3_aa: CASSPTQGGNYGYTF
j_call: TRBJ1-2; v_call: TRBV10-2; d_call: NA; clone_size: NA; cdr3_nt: TGCGCCAGCAGTGAGTTGATCGGGACCGCTAACTATGGCTACACCTTC; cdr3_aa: CASSELIGTANYGYTF
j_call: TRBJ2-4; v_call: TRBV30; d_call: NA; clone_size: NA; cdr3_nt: NA; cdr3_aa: CAWGSGTGRYF
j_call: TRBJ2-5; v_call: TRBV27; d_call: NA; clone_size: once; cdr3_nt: TGTGCCAGCCGCGGGGTCCAAGAGACCCAGTACTTC; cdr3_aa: CASRGVQETQYF
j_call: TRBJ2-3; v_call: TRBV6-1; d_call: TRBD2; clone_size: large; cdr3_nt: TGTGCCAGCAGTGAAGCGGGAGGGTCAGATACGCAGTATTTT; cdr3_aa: CASSEAGGSDTQYF
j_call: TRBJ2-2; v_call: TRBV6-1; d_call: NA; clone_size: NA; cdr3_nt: TGTGCCAGCAGTGAGCAGGGGCCCACCGGGGAGCTGTTTTTT; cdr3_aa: CASSEQGPTGELFF
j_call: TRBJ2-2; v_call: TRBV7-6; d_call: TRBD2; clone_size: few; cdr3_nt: TGTGCCAGCAGCTTGAGCGGGGGTTCCACCGGGGAGCTGTTTTTT; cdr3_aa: CASSLSGGSTGELFF
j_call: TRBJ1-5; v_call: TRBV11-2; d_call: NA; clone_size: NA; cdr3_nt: TGTGCCAGCAGCCGCAAGGACGGTCAGCCCCAGCATTTT; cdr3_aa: CASSRKDGQPQHF
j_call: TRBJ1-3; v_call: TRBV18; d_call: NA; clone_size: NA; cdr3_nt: TGTGCCAGCTCACCAATCACGTCTTCTGGAAACACCATATATTTT; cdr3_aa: CASSPITSSGNTIYF
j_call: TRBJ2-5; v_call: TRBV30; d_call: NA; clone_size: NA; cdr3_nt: TGTGCCTCCAGTCGGGGGCCTCAAGAGACCCAGTACTTC; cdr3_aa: CASSRGPQETQYF
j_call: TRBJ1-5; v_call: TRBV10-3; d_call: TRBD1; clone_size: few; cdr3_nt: TGTGCCATTGGGACAGGGGATAGCAATCAGCCCCAGCATTTT; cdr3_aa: CAIGTGDSNQPQHF
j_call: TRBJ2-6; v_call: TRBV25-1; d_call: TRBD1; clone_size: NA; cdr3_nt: TGTGCCAGCAGTGAACCCTTGGGACAGGGCTCTGGGGCCAACGTCCTGACTTTC; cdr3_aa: CASSEPLGQGSGANVLTF
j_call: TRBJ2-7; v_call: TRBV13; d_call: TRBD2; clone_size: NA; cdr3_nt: TGTGCCAGCAGCCCCCCAGGAGCGGGAGGTCGCGAGCAGTACTTC; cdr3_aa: CASSPPGAGGREQYF
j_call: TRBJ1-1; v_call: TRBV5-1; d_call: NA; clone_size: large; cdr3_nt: TGCGCCAGCAGCGCTTATGGGGAGCCGAACACTGAAGCTTTCTTT; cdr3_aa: CASSAYGEPNTEAFF
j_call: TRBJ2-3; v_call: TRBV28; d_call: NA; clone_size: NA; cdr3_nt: TGTGCCAGCAGGAGGGGGGTTGGTACAGATACGCAGTATTTT; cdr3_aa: CASRRGVGTDTQYF
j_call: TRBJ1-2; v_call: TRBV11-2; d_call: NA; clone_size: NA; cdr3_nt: TGTGCCAGCAGCTTAGCCCTACAAGGCGCCTCTGGCTACACCTTC; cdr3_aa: CASSLALQGASGYTF
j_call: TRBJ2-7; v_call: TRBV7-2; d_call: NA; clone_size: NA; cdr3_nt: TGTGCCAGCAGCCCACGTAGGGGGGGAAAACACGAGCAGTACTTC; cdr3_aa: CASSPRRGGKHEQYF
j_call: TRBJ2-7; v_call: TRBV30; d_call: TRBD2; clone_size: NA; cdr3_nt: TGTGCCATGTGGACTAGCGGGTACGAGCAGTACTTC; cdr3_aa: CAMWTSGYEQYF
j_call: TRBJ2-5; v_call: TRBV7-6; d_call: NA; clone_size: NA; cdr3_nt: TGTGCCAGCAGCTCGTATCGAGCGGACCAAGAGACCCAGTACTTC; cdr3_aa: CASSSYRADQETQYF
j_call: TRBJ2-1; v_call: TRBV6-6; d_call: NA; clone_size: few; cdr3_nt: TGTGCCAGCAGGCAGACTGATACAGGCTCCTACAATGAGCAGTTCTTC; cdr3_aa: CASRQTDTGSYNEQFF
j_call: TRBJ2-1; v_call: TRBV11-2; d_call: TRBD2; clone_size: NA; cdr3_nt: TGTGCCAGCAGCTTATTCTCACTAGCGGTCAATGAGCAGTTCTTC; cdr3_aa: CASSLFSLAVNEQFF
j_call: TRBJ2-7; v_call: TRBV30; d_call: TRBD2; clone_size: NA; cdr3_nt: TGTGCCTGGAGTGTACTAGCGGGCGTCACGAGGGCTAGCGAGCAGTACTTC; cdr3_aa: CAWSVLAGVTRASEQYF
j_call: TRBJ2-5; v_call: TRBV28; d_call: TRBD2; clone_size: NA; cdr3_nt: TGTGCCAGCAGTTTGGGAGCGGGGAAAGAGACCCAGTACTTC; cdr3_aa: CASSLGAGKETQYF
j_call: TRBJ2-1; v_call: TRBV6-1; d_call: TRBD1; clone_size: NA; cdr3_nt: TGTGCCAGCAGCCCGGACAGGGTCTACAATGAGCAGTTCTTC; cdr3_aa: CASSPDRVYNEQFF
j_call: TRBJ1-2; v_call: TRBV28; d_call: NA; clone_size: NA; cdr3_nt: TGTGCCAGCAGTCCAGCGGGGGCGAACTATGGCTACACCTTC; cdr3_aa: CASSPAGANYGYTF